The T cell receptor beta chain described here comes from a study of T cells in Graves' hyperthyroidism and ophthalmopathy (dated by TCRdb to the late 2010s). Concerning the study at large: Peripheral blood samples were taken at initial diagnosis, before any treatment was given. To identify distinguishing TCR V-J signatures, a discovery cohort of some 100 patients was used, comprising some 45 with Graves' ophthalmopathy and about 59 with stable Graves' hyperthyroidism. Whether ophthalmopathy could be predicted prospectively was tested in an independent validation cohort made up of approximately 19 hyperthyroidism patients plus 17 patients who later progressed to ophthalmopathy. The 90 to 100 discovery patients were randomly split 7:3 into training and test sets. Thyroid tissue and blood T-cell repertoires from about 6 Graves' hyperthyroidism patients were also compared in the study. Following sampling, methimazole starting at 30 mg daily was given to hyperthyroidism patients, and high-dose intravenous methylprednisolone was given to ophthalmopathy patients. According to the paper, TCR Vbeta CDR3 sequencing was carried out on roughly 130 peripheral blood samples, which came from about 45 ophthalmopathy, fewer than 80 hyperthyroidism and approximately 17 progressor patients.

What the study reported, not specific to this receptor: A 13 V-J signature model separated ophthalmopathy from stable hyperthyroidism, with 87.88% sensitivity and 81.08% specificity in cross-validation and 80%/75% in testing. In validation, progression to ophthalmopathy was predicted by the model with around 71% sensitivity and 72% to 85% specificity, a median of about 6.8 months before onset. Blood samples also contained most of the expanded thyroid clonotypes (frequency above 0.001), which suggests that blood repertoires may reflect thyroid immune responses. No statistical method was used to fix the sample size in advance, and group allocation was not hidden from the investigators.

This clonotype was counted only a few times. This clone's antigen is unknown. No quality values exist for individual bases; no much larger clone is one base distant. Amplification of TCR beta CDR3 regions was carried out from RNA transcripts. The first round of RT-PCR for the TCR CDR3 was performed with the HTBI primer set and the Qiagen OneStep RT-PCR kit. A second multiplex PCR round built the libraries, followed by size selection and purification. The libraries were sequenced on an Illumina HiSeq2000 using paired-end 100 bp reads. In the authors' own workflow: SOAPnuke was used to process the raw data, throwing out any read that contained adapters or uncalled bases, had a mean Phred below 15, or lacked an exact constant-primer or identifier match. High-quality paired reads were merged with COPE v1.2.5, and unique nucleotide sequences were defined as clonotypes. MiTCR v1.1 was used to align clonotypes to the IMGT TRBV, TRBD and TRBJ reference segments. Analysis was restricted to V-J combinations with a frequency above 0.0001, which covered roughly 99% of repertoires. The TCS score was defined as F50 (clonal expansion) divided by E x V (chaos), with BLOSUM62-based TCRdist calculated between CDR3 peptides within each V-J. Welch's t-statistics and random forest reduced fewer than 600 V-J features to some 14, which were used in a naive Bayes classifier (R e1071). The similarity between thyroid and blood repertoires was quantified using the Morisita-Horn index. TCRdb redid the processing of the public reads, applying fastp at Q25 and MiXCR, and retained in-frame beta chains. Every entry covers one CDR3 protein and lists the most common genes and DNA from its rows. TCRdb's processing, not the study's, gives the V and J calls here. This sample holds about 610,000 distinct CDR3 sequences; around 15% were observed only once. Of the sample, roughly 4.3% is held by the ten largest clones.

In the ophthalmopathy patients, disease was moderately to severely active, with a Clinical Activity Score of 3 or more, a NOSPECS grade of 4 or more, and a duration of less than 3 months. The study excluded patients with uncontrolled infections, other autoimmune diseases, pregnancy or lactation. Diagnoses relied on clinical symptoms, serum thyroxine and TRAb, thyroid ultrasound and orbital computed tomography. PBMCs were isolated from 8 to 10 ml of fresh peripheral blood by Ficoll-Paque density gradient centrifugation. Trizol reagent was used to extract total RNA, and RNA quality was then checked on an Agilent 2100 Bioanalyzer. Spanning cysteine to phenylalanine, the CDR3 consists of 15 amino acids. Of all the DNA, just the CDR3 is kept, 45 bases in frame from base 1. A distance of 15 bases separates the germline ends of V and J, which lose 0 bases and 4 bases respectively. From the germline V gene (reference sequence), CDR1 is DFQATT and CDR2 is SNEGSKA.

The sequencing sample was made of blood. This chain is built from TRBV20-1 and TRBJ1-1; matching of 5 bases hints at TRBD1 as the D gene. The sequence derives from a woman between 40 and 55 years old with Graves' ophthalmopathy. The CDR3 region reads CSARDFQGGGTEAFF. The base sequence is TGCAGTGCTAGAGATTTTCAGGGAGGCGGCACTGAAGCTTTCTTT.